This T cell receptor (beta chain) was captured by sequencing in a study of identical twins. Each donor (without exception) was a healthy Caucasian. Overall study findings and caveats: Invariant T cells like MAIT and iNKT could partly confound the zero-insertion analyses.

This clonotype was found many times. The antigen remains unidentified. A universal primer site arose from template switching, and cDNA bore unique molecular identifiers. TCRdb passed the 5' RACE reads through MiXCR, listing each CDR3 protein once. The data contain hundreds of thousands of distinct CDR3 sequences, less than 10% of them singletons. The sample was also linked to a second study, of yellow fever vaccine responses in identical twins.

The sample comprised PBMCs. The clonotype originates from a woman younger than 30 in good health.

In DNA form, the CDR3 reads TGTGCCACAGAGGGAGGAGGGCTCTACGAGCAGTACTTC. This encodes CATEGGGLYEQYF. The chain has TRBV10-3 and TRBJ2-7; D is perhaps TRBD2 (6 bases). CDR3 length: 13 residues. V was cut by 10 bases and J by 3 bases, with 16 bases left in between. From germline, CDR1 is ENHRY and CDR2 SYGVKD.